This TCR beta chain was recovered during a study of T cells in narcolepsy. Germline V gene sequence: CDR1 MNHEY, CDR2 SMNVEV (reference sequence). The CDR3 is 12 residues long. Deletions cut 5 bases from V and 9 bases from J, with 14 bases between. Clones were sequenced by immunoSEQ multiplex PCR, and TCRdb holds only the in-frame ones, with some missing. Of about 36,000 clones in the sample, 81% are singletons; the top ten hold approximately 2.2%. The sample consisted of memory (CD45RA-) CD4+ T cells from blood. The gene calls are TRBV27 and TRBJ2-7; tentatively, D is TRBD2 (6 bases). This sequence originates from a human donor in good health. The CDR3 DNA follows: TGTGCCAGCAGTCCCTCTAGCGCGGGGCAGTACTTC. Its translation: CASSPSSAGQYF.